These 26 T cell receptor beta chains were all obtained from the same sample, sequenced in a study of blood T cell repertoires in COVID-19. Sequencing was performed with immunoSEQ multiplex PCR; in TCRdb, only in-frame clones are kept and a portion is missing. The table records 95,000 to 110,000 clones, about four fifths of them present only once. Sequenced sample: peripheral blood. These receptor sequences come from a man in his fifties or sixties with acute or convalescent COVID-19.

The sample holds a few counts of this clone. The V gene is TRBV10-3, the J gene TRBJ1-1; D unclear. The germline V and J ends were trimmed by 3 bases and 1 base, with 3 bases remaining between them. CDR3 length: 12 amino acids. The germline V gene has CDR1 ENHRY and CDR2 SYGVKD. The CDR3, as DNA: TGTGCCATCAGTGACAGGAACACTGAAGCTTTCTTT. Translation: CAISDRNTEAFF.

The V call is TRBV5-1, the J call TRBJ2-7, with 7 bases that match TRBD1. CDR3 length equals 15 residues. Germline trimming cut 0 bases from V and 5 bases from J; bases unmatched to any gene: 8. Germline V gene lookup returns CDR1 SGHRS and CDR2 YFSETQ. In nucleotides, the CDR3 is TGCGCCAGCAGCTTGGCCGGGCAGGGGGATAACGAGCAGTACTTC. As protein: CASSLAGQGDNEQYF.

The chain combines TRBV6-5 with TRBJ1-3, with a possible D match to TRBD1 (6 bases). V lost 2 bases and J lost 0, with 8 bases in between. In germline, CDR1 is MNHEY, CDR2 SVGAGI. The CDR3 loop spans 15 amino acids. CDR3 DNA: TGTGCCAGCAGTTACGGGGGGGCCTCTGGAAACACCATATATTTT. It codes for CASSYGGASGNTIYF.

This sequence joins TRBV5-6 and TRBJ1-1, with TRBD1 matching over 7 bases. V lost 1 base to trimming and J lost 4 bases; unmatched junction nucleotides: 13. The length of the CDR3 is 17 residues. Looked up from germline, CDR1 is SGHDT and CDR2 is YYEEEE. Here the CDR3 DNA reads TGTGCCAGCAGCTTGTCAGGGACAGTGGCAGTCGGCACTGAAGCTTTCTTT. Translation gives CASSLSGTVAVGTEAFF.

The chain is built from TRBV11-3 and TRBJ1-4; 7 nucleotides align to TRBD1. This CDR3 has 15 residues. J was trimmed by 4 bases and V by 2 bases; bases with no gene match: 4. Looked up from germline, CDR1 is SGHNT and CDR2 is YENEEA. CDR3 in amino acids: CASSLSTGINEKLFF. CDR3 DNA sequence: TGTGCCAGCAGCTTATCGACAGGGATTAATGAAAAACTGTTTTTT.

This chain connects TRBV7-2 to TRBJ1-2; maybe TRBD1 (5 bases). The V and J ends lost 5 bases and 8 bases respectively, with 15 bases between them. This CDR3 is built from 13 residues. Germline V gives CDR1 SGHTA, CDR2 FQGNSA. The CDR3, as DNA: TGTGCCAGCAGCCCAAGGCGGGGACTGGGCTACACCTTC. This translates into CASSPRRGLGYTF. Drawing the rest from reference TRBV7-2 and TRBJ1-2, the complete variable domain is GAGVSQSPSNKVTEKGKDVELRCDPISGHTALYWYRQSLGQGLEFLIYFQGNSAPDKSGLPSDRFSAERTGGSVSTLTIQRTQQEDSAVYLCASSPRRGLGYTFGSGTRLTVV.

By share, this clone ranks as medium-sized. The chain's CDR3 is CASSPPGGDEQYF. Here the CDR3 DNA reads TGCGCCAGCAGCCCTCCGGGAGGGGACGAGCAGTACTTC. The chain carries TRBV4-3 and TRBJ2-7, with 8 bases that match TRBD2. Germline-derived CDR1 and CDR2 are LGHNA and YSLEER. This CDR3 has 13 residues. V was clipped by 4 bases and J by 5 bases; unmatched bases: 4.

A few counts support this clone. V gene TRBV19 combines with J gene TRBJ1-1; 7 nucleotides align to TRBD1. The CDR3 sequence is 15 residues long. The V gene's germline CDR1 is LNHDA and CDR2 SQIVND (reference sequence). V trimming: 3 bases; J trimming: 2 bases; junction bases outside the gene matches: 6. The CDR3 reads CASSIQGGINTEAFF. The CDR3 nucleotides are TGTGCCAGTAGTATCCAGGGGGGAATAAACACTGAAGCTTTCTTT. Together with reference TRBV19 and TRBJ1-1, the CDR3 gives the full variable domain: DGGITQSPKYLFRKEGQNVTLSCEQNLNHDAMYWYRQDPGQGLRLIYYSQIVNDFQKGDIAEGYSVSREKKESFPLTVTSAQKNPTAFYLCASSIQGGINTEAFFGQGTRLTVV.

V is TRBV3-1 (or the pseudogene TRBV3-2) and J is TRBJ1-3, with D tentatively TRBD1 (6 bases). The V gene lost 0 bases and the J gene lost 0 bases, with 9 bases spanning the gap. This CDR3 comprises 16 residues. Germline V gene sequence: CDR1 LGHDT, CDR2 YNNKEL (reference sequence). The CDR3 loop is CASSQETQGSGNTIYF. The CDR3 bases are TGTGCCAGCAGCCAAGAAACACAGGGCTCTGGAAACACCATATATTTT.

The rearrangement links TRBV30 to TRBJ2-6, with TRBD1 matching over 10 bases. Per germline, CDR1 GTSNPN and CDR2 SVGIG (reference sequence). Trimming took 7 bases from V and 0 from J; bases not matched to a gene: 15. The CDR3 consists of 19 residues. The CDR3 protein is CASHWTGGNPVSGANVLTF. The CDR3 bases are TGTGCCTCCCATTGGACAGGGGGGAACCCCGTCTCTGGGGCCAACGTCCTGACTTTC.

The CDR3 nucleotides read TGTGCCAGCAGTTTAATGGGAGAAGAGACCCAGTACTTC. Protein sequence: CASSLMGEETQYF. This chain links TRBV28 with TRBJ2-5; D is perhaps TRBD2 (5 bases). The V and J ends lost 2 bases and 3 bases respectively, with 7 bases between them. The CDR3 contains 13 residues. Per germline, CDR1 MDHEN and CDR2 SYDVKM.

This chain connects TRBV10-1 to TRBJ2-7; 8 nucleotides align to TRBD1. The CDR3 length is 16 residues. Trimming at V came to 8 bases and at J to 3 bases, leaving 15 bases not matched to a gene. Per the germline V gene, CDR1 is WNHNN and CDR2 is SYGVQD (reference sequence). The CDR3, as DNA: TGCGCCAGCGGGACAGGCGACTTTGCTGGTTACTACGAGCAGTACTTC. Translation gives CASGTGDFAGYYEQYF.

The V gene is TRBV18, the J gene TRBJ1-3, with D unresolved. Trimming shortened V by 3 bases and J by 0 bases, and 9 bases separated the two germline ends. From germline, CDR1 is KGHSH and CDR2 LQKENI. The CDR3 runs to 15 residues. The CDR3 DNA reads TGTGCCAGCTCACCCGGCCAGGCCTCTGGAAACACCATATATTTT. It codes for CASSPGQASGNTIYF.

This rearrangement joins TRBV3-1 (or the pseudogene TRBV3-2) to TRBJ2-1, with TRBD2 matching over 12 bases. CDR1 and CDR2 from the germline V gene are LGHDT and YNNKEL (reference sequence). V gave up 5 bases and J gave up 7 bases; unmatched junction bases: 12. The CDR3 runs 17 residues. This CDR3 reads CASSSQRVLAGGNEQFF. The CDR3 bases are TGTGCCAGCAGCAGCCAGAGGGTACTAGCGGGGGGTAATGAGCAGTTCTTC.

CDR3 sequence: CASSSPSGSLQETQYF. The CDR3 bases are TGTGCCAGCAGTTCCCCTAGCGGGAGCCTGCAGGAGACCCAGTACTTC. The V gene is TRBV28, the J gene TRBJ2-5; 10 bases agree with TRBD2. There are 16 residues in the CDR3. With 4 bases clipped from V and 5 bases from J, the junction kept 10 bases outside the gene matches. The germline CDR1 and CDR2 sequences are MDHEN and SYDVKM.

The chain carries TRBV4-1 and TRBJ1-2; TRBD1 matches at 8 bases. V was pared by 0 bases and J by 10 bases, with 10 bases of the junction left unmatched. This CDR3 spans 15 amino acids. CDR1 is MGHRA, CDR2 YSYEKL, per germline. CDR3 protein: CASSQEGGQVPFYTF. CDR3 bases: TGCGCCAGCAGCCAAGAGGGGGGACAGGTACCTTTCTACACCTTC.

This chain joins TRBV6-6 and TRBJ1-1; tentative D call: TRBD1 (6 bases). Per germline, CDR1 MNHNY and CDR2 SVGAGI (reference sequence). This CDR3 region has 14 residues. V lost 6 bases, J lost 1 base, and 12 bases lay in between. The CDR3 region has the DNA TGTGCCAGCAGACAGGGTTCCGGGAACACTGAAGCTTTCTTT. This codes for CASRQGSGNTEAFF.

The rearrangement uses TRBV4-1 and TRBJ2-3, with 9 bases that match TRBD2. This CDR3 region has 18 residues. V was clipped by 0 bases and J by 3 bases; unmatched bases: 10. CDR1 MGHRA and CDR2 YSYEKL come from the germline V gene. The chain's CDR3 is CASSQESVAGGPTDTQYF. CDR3 coding DNA: TGCGCCAGCAGCCAAGAATCTGTTGCGGGAGGGCCGACAGATACGCAGTATTTT.

This chain connects TRBV18 to TRBJ1-1; no clear D gene. Trimming pared 3 bases from V and 2 bases from J, leaving 19 bases between. CDR1 is KGHSH and CDR2 is LQKENI in the germline V gene. The CDR3 loop spans 17 amino acids. The CDR3 bases are TGTGCCAGCTCACCTACCGAGGGTGGTGGGCCCAACACTGAAGCTTTCTTT. Amino acids: CASSPTEGGGPNTEAFF.

This clone was seen once. The CDR3 bases are TGTGCCAGCAGCGTGGGGGCGGAGACCCAGTACTTC. Protein: CASSVGAETQYF. This chain joins TRBV5-6 and TRBJ2-5; TRBD1 might be the D (6 bases). Trimming removed 4 bases at V and 5 bases at J, with 9 bases between. The CDR3 loop spans 12 amino acids. Germline V gene sequence: CDR1 SGHDT, CDR2 YYEEEE.

This clone was picked up a small number of times. The genes are TRBV4-1 and TRBJ1-4, with D perhaps matching TRBD1 (5 bases). V dropped 6 bases and J dropped 0 bases, with 14 bases sitting between them. The germline V gene has CDR1 MGHRA and CDR2 YSYEKL. This CDR3 has 16 residues. CDR3 residues: CASSRTPDATNEKLFF. The CDR3 nucleotides read TGCGCCAGCAGTCGGACACCGGATGCAACTAATGAAAAACTGTTTTTT.

This chain links TRBV28 with TRBJ2-7; weak D call: TRBD2 (6 bases). CDR3 length equals 13 residues. Germline CDR1 and CDR2: MDHEN and SYDVKM. Trimming took off 5 bases at V and 4 bases at J, with 12 bases between the two ends. CDR3 DNA sequence: TGTGCCAGCAGTCTCGGGACTTTTTACGAGCAGTACTTC. This codes for CASSLGTFYEQYF.

The V call is TRBV3-1 (or the pseudogene TRBV3-2), the J call TRBJ1-6; 7 nucleotides match TRBD1. The CDR3 extends over 15 amino acids. Trimming removed 4 bases from V and 6 bases from J; junction bases left unmatched: 6. Germline assignment: CDR1 LGHDT and CDR2 YNNKEL (reference sequence). The CDR3 here is CASSPPQGGNSPLHF. The CDR3 region has the DNA TGTGCCAGCAGCCCGCCCCAGGGGGGTAATTCACCCCTCCACTTT.

The chain couples TRBV4-1 to TRBJ2-1; 15 bases line up with TRBD2. V lost 2 bases, J lost 6 bases, and 5 bases stayed unmatched. The CDR3 totals 17 residues. CDR1 and CDR2 (germline): MGHRA, YSYEKL. The CDR3 loop is CASSQLRTSGRANEQFF. The CDR3 DNA follows: TGCGCCAGCAGCCAACTTCGGACTAGCGGGAGGGCCAATGAGCAGTTCTTC.

This clone was observed a few times. CDR3 loop: CATSSPQGHREKLFF. The CDR3 DNA follows: TGTGCCACCAGCAGTCCCCAGGGCCATCGTGAAAAACTGTTTTTT. This chain links TRBV15 with TRBJ1-4; D is perhaps TRBD1 (5 bases). The CDR3 spans 15 residues. Per the germline V gene, CDR1 is LNHNV and CDR2 is YYDKDF (reference sequence). V shed 3 bases and J shed 7 bases, with 15 bases lying between them.

This sequence joins TRBV28 and TRBJ2-5; maybe TRBD1 (5 bases). The V gene's germline CDR1 is MDHEN and CDR2 SYDVKM. The CDR3 is 12 residues long. Trimming removed 5 bases from V and 10 bases from J, with 14 bases in between. The CDR3 sequence: CASSTGLRSQYF. The CDR3 nucleotides are TGTGCCAGCAGTACAGGCCTCAGGAGCCAGTACTTC.